This T cell receptor beta chain was observed in a study of T cell clones after liver transplantation (dated by TCRdb to the late 2010s). About the investigation overall: ITN030ST, the source of the samples, was a randomized trial that attempted immunosuppression withdrawal within 2 years of liver transplantation. Three of the eight recipients were HCV-positive; the others were transplanted for non-autoimmune, non-viral indications. As an antigen-independent comparator for the donor-reactive sequences, third party-reactive TCRbeta sequences from pre-transplant MLRs were identified as well. Donor-reactive T cell clones were identified by TCRbeta sequencing after a pre-transplant mixed lymphocyte reaction and then tracked in post-transplant blood. No induction therapy was given to the subjects, and standard immunosuppression was administered until randomization at 12-24 months post-transplant. Of the 8 liver transplant recipients making up the studied cohort, 3 were classified as tolerant and 5 as non-tolerant. To count as tolerant, a recipient had to stay completely off immunosuppression for at least one year without liver enzymes climbing beyond twice the upper limit of normal. Blood samples were collected pre-transplant, then pre-randomization ahead of withdrawal, and finally post-randomization once withdrawal had either been completed or failed.

Thawed unstimulated PBMCs were stained for CD3, CD4 and CD8 and FACS-sorted into CD3+CD4+ and CD3+CD8+ populations. Each of the 8 studied subjects was randomized to immunosuppression withdrawal. The Qiagen DNeasy Blood and Tissue Kit was used for genomic DNA isolation. High-throughput TCRbeta CDR3 sequencing of frozen genomic DNA was performed by immunoSEQ, including PCR amplification, mapping, bias correction and internal controls. Per the source publication's procedure: Productive rearrangements were retained, and unique TCRbeta sequences were defined by the CDR3 nucleotide sequence together with the V and J gene. For a sequence to be called donor-reactive, it needed a frequency of at least 0.01% and at least 5-fold expansion in CFSE-low cells compared with unstimulated pre-transplant cells. Minimum frequency thresholds were set for each subject on the basis of the unstimulated sample with the lowest template count, so that a detection power of at least 90% was ensured. Repertoire turnover was measured by Jensen-Shannon divergence between the top 1000 TCRbeta sequences post- and pre-transplant. Two-sided Fisher's exact tests were used to test for changes in how often donor-reactive sequences were detected. The source is immuneACCESS, and TCRdb retained only in-frame sequences with V and J called. Part of the clones is not carried over; for the studies checked, unresolved V genes explain less than half of this, and the remainder is unexplained. V and J calls and clone size are as listed in that table; D and trimming were resolved from the DNA. Counted in this sample were some 120,000 clones; around nine tenths of them appeared once. The leading ten clones occupy around 0.8% of the sample.

With respect to this clone: There is no known antigen for this receptor. No base quality values were provided; no much bigger clone lies one nucleotide off.

Taken from cysteine to phenylalanine, the CDR3 has 15 residues. Only the CDR3 DNA is retained, 45 bases long and in frame from the first base. Trimming removed 8 bases from V and 8 bases from J, leaving 19 bases between the germline ends. The germline V gene sets CDR1 to SNHLY and CDR2 to FYNNEI. Study-wide conclusions, independent of this receptor: Low numbers of available donor cells limited the measurable donor-reactive repertoire in a couple of subjects. A greater decline was seen for donor-reactive sequences than for third party-reactive sequences, suggesting partial antigen-specific deletion unrelated to withdrawal success. Since no allograft tissue specimens were available, donor-reactive T cells may have migrated into the graft instead of being deleted. In 5 of 8 subjects, circulating donor-reactive CD4 TCRbeta sequences decreased significantly after transplant, regardless of tolerance or HCV status. When repertoire turnover was accounted for, significantly reduced detection of donor-reactive sequences was found in 7 of 8 subjects for CD4 and in 8 of 8 subjects for CD8. Conclusions were preliminary, limited by small, heterogeneous patient numbers and non-standardized post-transplant time points.

The chain is encoded by TRBV2 joined to TRBJ2-6, with an unclear D gene assignment. This specimen was CD4+ T cells from blood, taken 12 months after liver transplant. The receptor was derived from a human patient who received a liver transplant. In patients who had a transplant, some T cells may come from the graft donor. The nucleotide sequence is given as TGTGCCAGCGTGGGATCAAGTATAAGGACCAACGTCCTGACTTTC. This encodes CASVGSSIRTNVLTF.